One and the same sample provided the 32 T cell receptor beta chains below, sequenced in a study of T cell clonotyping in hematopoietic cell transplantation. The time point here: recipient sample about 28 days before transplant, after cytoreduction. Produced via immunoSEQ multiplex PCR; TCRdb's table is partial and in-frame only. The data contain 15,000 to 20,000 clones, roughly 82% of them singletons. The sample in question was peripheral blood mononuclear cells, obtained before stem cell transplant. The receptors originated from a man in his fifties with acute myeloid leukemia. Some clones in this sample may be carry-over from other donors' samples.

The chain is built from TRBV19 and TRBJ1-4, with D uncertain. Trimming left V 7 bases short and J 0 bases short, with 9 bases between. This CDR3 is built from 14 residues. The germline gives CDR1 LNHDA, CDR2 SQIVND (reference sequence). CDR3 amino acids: CASKDGPTNEKLFF. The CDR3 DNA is TGTGCCAGTAAGGACGGTCCAACTAATGAAAAACTGTTTTTT.

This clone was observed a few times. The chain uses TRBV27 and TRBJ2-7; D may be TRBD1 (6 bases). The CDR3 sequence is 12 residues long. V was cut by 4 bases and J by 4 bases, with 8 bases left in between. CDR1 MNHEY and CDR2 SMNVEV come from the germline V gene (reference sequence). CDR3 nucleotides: TGTGCCAGCAGTTCGGACAGTTACGAGCAGTACTTC. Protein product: CASSSDSYEQYF.

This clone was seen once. For the CDR3, the DNA is TGTGCCAGCAGCGTAGGGAGGGATAATGAAAAACTGTTTTTT. Amino acid sequence: CASSVGRDNEKLFF. The chain has TRBV9 and TRBJ1-4, with D unresolved. Trimming removed 0 bases at V and 4 bases at J, with 7 bases between. Per germline, CDR1 SGDLS and CDR2 YYNGEE. The CDR3 spans 14 residues.

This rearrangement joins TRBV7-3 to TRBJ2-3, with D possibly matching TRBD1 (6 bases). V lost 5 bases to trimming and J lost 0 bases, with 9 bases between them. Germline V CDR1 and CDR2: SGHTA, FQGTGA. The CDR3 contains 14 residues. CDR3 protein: CASSTGQSTDTQYF. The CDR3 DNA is TGTGCCAGCAGCACGGGACAAAGCACAGATACGCAGTATTTT.

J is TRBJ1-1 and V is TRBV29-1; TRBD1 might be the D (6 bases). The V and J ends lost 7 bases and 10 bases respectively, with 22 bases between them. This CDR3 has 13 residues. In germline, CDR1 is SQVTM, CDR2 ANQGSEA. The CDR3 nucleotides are TGCAGCGCCCAACAGGGTCAGGGGTTGGTAGCTTTCTTT. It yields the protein CSAQQGQGLVAFF.

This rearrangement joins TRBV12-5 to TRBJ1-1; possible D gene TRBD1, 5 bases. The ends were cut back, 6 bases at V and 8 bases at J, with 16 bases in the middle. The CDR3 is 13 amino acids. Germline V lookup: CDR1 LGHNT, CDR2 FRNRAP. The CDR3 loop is CASGTGTTGEAFF. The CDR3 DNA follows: TGTGCTAGTGGGACCGGGACCACGGGAGAAGCTTTCTTT.

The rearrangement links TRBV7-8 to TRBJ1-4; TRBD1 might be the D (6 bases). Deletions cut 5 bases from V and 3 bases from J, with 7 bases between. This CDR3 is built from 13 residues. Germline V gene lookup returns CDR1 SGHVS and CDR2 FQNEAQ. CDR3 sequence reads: CASSPGANEKLFF. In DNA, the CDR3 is TGTGCCAGCAGCCCAGGGGCTAATGAAAAACTGTTTTTT. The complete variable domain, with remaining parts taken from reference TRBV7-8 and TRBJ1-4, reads GAGVSQSPRYKVAKRGQDVALRCDPISGHVSLFWYQQALGQGPEFLTYFQNEAQLDKSGLPSDRFFAERPEGSVSTLKIQRTQQEDSAVYLCASSPGANEKLFFGSGTQLSVL.

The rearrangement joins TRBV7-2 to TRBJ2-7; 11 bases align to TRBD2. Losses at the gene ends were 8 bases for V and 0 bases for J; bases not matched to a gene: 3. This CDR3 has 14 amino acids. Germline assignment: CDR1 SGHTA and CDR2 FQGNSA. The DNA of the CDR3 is TGTGCCAGCGGGACTAGCGGATACTCCTACGAGCAGTACTTC. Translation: CASGTSGYSYEQYF.

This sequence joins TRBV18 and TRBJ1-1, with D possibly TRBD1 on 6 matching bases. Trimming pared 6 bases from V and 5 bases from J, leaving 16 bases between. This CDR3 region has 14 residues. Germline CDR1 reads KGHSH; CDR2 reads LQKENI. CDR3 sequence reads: CASSRLEGGTEAFF. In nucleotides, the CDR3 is TGTGCCAGCTCTCGTCTCGAGGGGGGTACTGAAGCTTTCTTT.

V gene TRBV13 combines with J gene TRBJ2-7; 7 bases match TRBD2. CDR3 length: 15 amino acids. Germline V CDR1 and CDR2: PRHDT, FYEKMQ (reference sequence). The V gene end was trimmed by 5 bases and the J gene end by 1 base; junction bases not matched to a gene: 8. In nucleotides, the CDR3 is TGTGCCAGCAGCCCTCAGCGGGGTCGATCCTACGAGCAGTACTTC. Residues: CASSPQRGRSYEQYF.

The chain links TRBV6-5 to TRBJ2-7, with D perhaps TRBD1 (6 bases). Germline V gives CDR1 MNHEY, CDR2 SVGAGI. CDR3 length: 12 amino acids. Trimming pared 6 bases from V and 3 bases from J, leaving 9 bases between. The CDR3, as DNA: TGTGCCAGCAGCACGACAGGCTACGAGCAGTACTTC. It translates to CASSTTGYEQYF.

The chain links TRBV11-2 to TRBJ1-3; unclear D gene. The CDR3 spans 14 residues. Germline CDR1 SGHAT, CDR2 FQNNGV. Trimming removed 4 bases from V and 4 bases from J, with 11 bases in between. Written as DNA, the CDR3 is TGTGCCAGCAGCTCCCCAAACCGGGGAAACACCATATATTTT. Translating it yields CASSSPNRGNTIYF.

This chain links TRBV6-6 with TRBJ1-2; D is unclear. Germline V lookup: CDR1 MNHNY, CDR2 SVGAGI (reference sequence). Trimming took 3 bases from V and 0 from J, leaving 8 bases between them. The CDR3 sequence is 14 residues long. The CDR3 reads CASSYSETNYGYTF. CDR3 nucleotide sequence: TGTGCCAGCAGTTATAGTGAAACTAACTATGGCTACACCTTC.

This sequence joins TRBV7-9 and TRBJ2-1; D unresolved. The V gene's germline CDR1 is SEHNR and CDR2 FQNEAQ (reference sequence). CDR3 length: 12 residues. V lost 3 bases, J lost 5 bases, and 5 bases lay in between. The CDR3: CASSFTNNEQFF. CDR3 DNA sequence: TGTGCCAGCAGCTTTACTAACAATGAGCAGTTCTTC.

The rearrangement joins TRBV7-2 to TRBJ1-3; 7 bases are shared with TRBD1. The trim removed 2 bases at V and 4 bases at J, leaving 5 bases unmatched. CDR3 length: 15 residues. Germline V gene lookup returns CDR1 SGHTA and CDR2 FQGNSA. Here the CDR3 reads CASSLRWDSGNTIYF. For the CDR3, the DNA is TGTGCCAGCAGCTTAAGGTGGGACAGCGGAAACACCATATATTTT. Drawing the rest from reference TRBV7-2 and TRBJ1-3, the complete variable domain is GAGVSQSPSNKVTEKGKDVELRCDPISGHTALYWYRQSLGQGLEFLIYFQGNSAPDKSGLPSDRFSAERTGGSVSTLTIQRTQQEDSAVYLCASSLRWDSGNTIYFGEGSWLTVV.

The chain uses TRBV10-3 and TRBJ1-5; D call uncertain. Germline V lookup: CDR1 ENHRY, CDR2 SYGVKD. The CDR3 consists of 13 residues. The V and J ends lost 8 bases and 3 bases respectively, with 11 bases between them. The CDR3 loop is CAIREDHNQPQHF. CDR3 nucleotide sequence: TGTGCCATCCGAGAGGACCACAATCAGCCCCAGCATTTT.

CDR3 region: CASSLASGGGTEAFF. In nucleotides, the CDR3 is TGTGCCAGCAGCTTAGCGAGTGGGGGTGGGACTGAAGCTTTCTTT. This chain connects TRBV7-9 to TRBJ1-1; maybe TRBD1 (5 bases). CDR3 size: 15 residues. Germline CDR1 SEHNR, CDR2 FQNEAQ (reference sequence). V lost 0 bases and J 5 bases, leaving 13 bases between the germline ends.

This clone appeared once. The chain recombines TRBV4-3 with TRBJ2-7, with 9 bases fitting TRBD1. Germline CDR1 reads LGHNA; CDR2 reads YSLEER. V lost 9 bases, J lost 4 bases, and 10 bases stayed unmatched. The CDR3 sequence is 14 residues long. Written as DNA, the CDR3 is TGCGCCAGTTCATTTCACAGGGGGCAGTACGAGCAGTACTTC. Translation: CASSFHRGQYEQYF.

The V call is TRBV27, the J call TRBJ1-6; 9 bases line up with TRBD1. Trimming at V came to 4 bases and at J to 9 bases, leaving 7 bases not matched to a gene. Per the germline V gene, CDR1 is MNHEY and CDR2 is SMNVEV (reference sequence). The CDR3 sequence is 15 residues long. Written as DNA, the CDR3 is TGTGCCAGCAGTTCTCGGGGACAGGGTGGTTCACCCCTCCACTTT. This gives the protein CASSSRGQGGSPLHF.

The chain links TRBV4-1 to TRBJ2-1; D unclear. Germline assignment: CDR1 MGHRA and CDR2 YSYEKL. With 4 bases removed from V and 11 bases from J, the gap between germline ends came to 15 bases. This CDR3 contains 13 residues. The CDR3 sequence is CASSLPSTNKQFF. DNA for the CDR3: TGCGCCAGCAGCCTGCCCTCCACGAATAAGCAGTTCTTC.

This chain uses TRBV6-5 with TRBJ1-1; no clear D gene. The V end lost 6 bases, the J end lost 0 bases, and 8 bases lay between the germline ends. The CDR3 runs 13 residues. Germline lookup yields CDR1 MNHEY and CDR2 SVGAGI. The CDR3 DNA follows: TGTGCCAGCAGCCGTGGAATGAACACTGAAGCTTTCTTT. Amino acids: CASSRGMNTEAFF.

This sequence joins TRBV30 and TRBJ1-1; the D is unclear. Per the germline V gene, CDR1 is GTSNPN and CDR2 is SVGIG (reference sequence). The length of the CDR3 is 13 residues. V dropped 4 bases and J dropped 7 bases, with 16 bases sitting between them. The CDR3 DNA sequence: TGTGCCTGGACCAGGCTTCAAAGAGGTGAAGCTTTCTTT. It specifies CAWTRLQRGEAFF.

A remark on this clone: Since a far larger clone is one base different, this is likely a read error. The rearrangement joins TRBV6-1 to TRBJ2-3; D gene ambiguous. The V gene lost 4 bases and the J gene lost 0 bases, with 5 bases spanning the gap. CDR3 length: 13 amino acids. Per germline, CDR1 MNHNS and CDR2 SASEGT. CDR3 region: CASSVQSTDTQYF. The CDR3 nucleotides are TGTGCCAGCAGTGTACAGAGCACAGATACGCAGTATTTT.

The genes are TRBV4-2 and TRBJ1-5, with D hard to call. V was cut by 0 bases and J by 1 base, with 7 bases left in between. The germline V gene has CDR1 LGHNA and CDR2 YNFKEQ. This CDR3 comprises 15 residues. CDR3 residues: CASSQERPSNQPQHF. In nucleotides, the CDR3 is TGTGCCAGCAGCCAAGAAAGGCCGAGCAATCAGCCCCAGCATTTT.

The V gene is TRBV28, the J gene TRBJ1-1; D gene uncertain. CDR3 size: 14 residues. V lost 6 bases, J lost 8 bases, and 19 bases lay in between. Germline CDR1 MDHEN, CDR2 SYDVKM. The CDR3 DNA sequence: TGTGCCAGCAGCGTACTAACAGAGGTACAGGAAGCTTTCTTT. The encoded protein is CASSVLTEVQEAFF.

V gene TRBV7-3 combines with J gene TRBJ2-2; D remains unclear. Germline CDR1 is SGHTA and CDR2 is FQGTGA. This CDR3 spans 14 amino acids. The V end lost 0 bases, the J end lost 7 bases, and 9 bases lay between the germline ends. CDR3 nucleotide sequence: TGTGCCAGCAGCTTAACCGACGGGCACGGGGAGCTGTTTTTT. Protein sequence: CASSLTDGHGELFF.

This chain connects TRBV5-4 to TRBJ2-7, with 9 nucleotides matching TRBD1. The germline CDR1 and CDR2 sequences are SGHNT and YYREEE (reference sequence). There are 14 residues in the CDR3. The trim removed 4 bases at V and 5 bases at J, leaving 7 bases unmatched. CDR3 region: CASSPPGQGNEQYF. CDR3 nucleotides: TGTGCCAGCAGCCCCCCGGGACAGGGTAACGAGCAGTACTTC.

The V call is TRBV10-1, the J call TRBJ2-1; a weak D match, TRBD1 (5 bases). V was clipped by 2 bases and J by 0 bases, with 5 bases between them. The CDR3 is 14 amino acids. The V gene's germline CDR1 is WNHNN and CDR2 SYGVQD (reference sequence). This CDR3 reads CASSEDSSYNEQFF. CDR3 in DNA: TGCGCCAGCAGTGAGGACAGCTCCTACAATGAGCAGTTCTTC.

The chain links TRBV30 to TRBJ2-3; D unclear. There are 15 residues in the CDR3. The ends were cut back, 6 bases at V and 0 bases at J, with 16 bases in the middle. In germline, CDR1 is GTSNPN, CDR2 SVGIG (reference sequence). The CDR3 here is CACSPYTYSTDTQYF. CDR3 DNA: TGTGCCTGCTCCCCCTACACTTATAGCACAGATACGCAGTATTTT.

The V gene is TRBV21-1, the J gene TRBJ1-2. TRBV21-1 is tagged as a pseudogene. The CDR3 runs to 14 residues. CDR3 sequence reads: CASSKSGLNYGYTF. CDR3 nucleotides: TGTGCCAGCAGCAAAAGCGGCCTAAACTATGGCTACACCTTC.

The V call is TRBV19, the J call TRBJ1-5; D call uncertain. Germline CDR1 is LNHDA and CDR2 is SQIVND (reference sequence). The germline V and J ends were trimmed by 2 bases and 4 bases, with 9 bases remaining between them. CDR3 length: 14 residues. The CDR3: CASSIQGPNQPQHF. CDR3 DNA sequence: TGTGCCAGTAGTATACAAGGGCCGAATCAGCCCCAGCATTTT.

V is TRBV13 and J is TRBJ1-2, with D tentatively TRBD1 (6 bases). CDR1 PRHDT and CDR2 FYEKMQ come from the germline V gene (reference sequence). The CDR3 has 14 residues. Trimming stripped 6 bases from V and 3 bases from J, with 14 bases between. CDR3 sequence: CASRERGGDYGYTF. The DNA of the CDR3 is TGTGCCAGCAGAGAAAGAGGGGGGGACTATGGCTACACCTTC.